The 14 T cell receptor beta chains in this list originate from one sample, sequenced in a study of T cells after yellow fever vaccination. One entry per CDR3 protein results from TCRdb running MiXCR on the 5' RACE reads. The profile shows 150,000 to 200,000 distinct CDR3 sequences, roughly 6.2% of them singletons. The specimen was CD4+ T cells sorted from PBMCs, collected on the day of the first yellow fever vaccination. Source of these receptors: a man in his late teens or twenties who received the YFV17D yellow fever vaccine.

There are many counts of this clonotype. This chain uses TRBV7-8 with TRBJ2-7, with D perhaps TRBD2 (8 bases). This CDR3 contains 13 residues. Germline V gene lookup returns CDR1 SGHVS and CDR2 FQNEAQ. Trimming stripped 5 bases from V and 7 bases from J, with 15 bases between. The CDR3, as DNA: TGTGCCAGCAGCCCGGGAGGGACAGCTGAGCAGTACGTC. This gives the protein CASSPGGTAEQYV.

This clonotype has just a few counts. This chain links TRBV4-2 with TRBJ1-6; D is unresolved. CDR3 size: 16 residues. CDR1 and CDR2 from the germline V gene are LGHNA and YNFKEQ. The V gene lost 0 bases and the J gene lost 5 bases, with 11 bases spanning the gap. For the CDR3, the DNA is TGTGCCAGCAGCCAAGAGAATGGCAGACATAATTCACCCCTCCACTTT. Protein sequence: CASSQENGRHNSPLHF.

This clonotype was detected only a few times. CDR3 protein: CASSLVGGSAKNIQYF. As DNA, the CDR3 is TGTGCCAGCAGCTTGGTTGGGGGCTCGGCCAAAAACATTCAGTACTTC. The V and J genes are TRBV5-4 and TRBJ2-4, with D maybe TRBD1 (6 bases). Trimming took off 0 bases at V and 1 base at J, with 11 bases between the two ends. The germline V gene encodes CDR1 SGHNT and CDR2 YYREEE (reference sequence). The CDR3 runs 16 residues.

Many counts were recorded for this clonotype. Here the CDR3 DNA reads TGCAGTGCTAGATCTGGTCTCCACGAGCAGTACTTC. Translating it yields CSARSGLHEQYF. The V gene is TRBV20-1, the J gene TRBJ2-7; no definite D call. The CDR3 has 12 residues. The germline gives CDR1 DFQATT, CDR2 SNEGSKA (reference sequence). V was trimmed by 2 bases and J by 5 bases, leaving 10 bases between them.

The CDR3 protein is CASSRALYGYTF. The CDR3 DNA follows: TGTGCCAGCAGTCGGGCACTTTATGGCTACACCTTC. This rearrangement joins TRBV12-3 or TRBV12-4 to TRBJ1-2; D is unresolved. Trimming took off 5 bases at V and 5 bases at J, with 9 bases between the two ends. CDR3 length: 12 residues.

This clonotype appeared many times. The chain couples TRBV29-1 to TRBJ2-5; perhaps TRBD2 as D (6 bases). CDR1 and CDR2 (germline): SQVTM, ANQGSEA. The germline V and J ends were trimmed by 6 bases and 4 bases, with 12 bases remaining between them. The CDR3 runs to 12 residues. CDR3 loop: CSVQTRPETQYF. CDR3 DNA: TGCAGCGTCCAGACTAGGCCAGAGACCCAGTACTTC.

The table lists this clonotype with many counts. The J gene is TRBJ2-3, the V gene TRBV5-1; tentative D call: TRBD2 (5 bases). This CDR3 is 14 amino acids long. Germline V gene data show CDR1 as SGHRS and CDR2 as YFSETQ. V was clipped by 5 bases and J by 3 bases, with 13 bases between them. In nucleotides, the CDR3 is TGCGCCAGCAGTCCCGGGGTTGTAACAGATACGCAGTATTTT. Translated, it gives CASSPGVVTDTQYF.

This clonotype came up many times. The J gene is TRBJ1-5, the V gene TRBV12-3 or TRBV12-4; D gene uncertain. V lost 3 bases, J lost 3 bases, and 18 bases lay in between. The CDR3 spans 17 residues. CDR3 loop: CASSLAAGRIVNQPQHF. CDR3 bases: TGTGCCAGCAGTTTGGCGGCCGGGCGGATAGTCAATCAGCCCCAGCATTTT.

The chain links TRBV12-3 or TRBV12-4 to TRBJ2-2; 8 nucleotides line up with TRBD2. The CDR3 runs 15 residues. Trimming removed 6 bases from V and 6 bases from J; junction bases left unmatched: 9. CDR3 coding DNA: TGTGCCAGCAGCCCGGGACTAGTACGCGCCGGGGAGCTGTTTTTT. It is translated as CASSPGLVRAGELFF.

The chain recombines TRBV18 with TRBJ1-1, with no clear D. Germline CDR1 and CDR2: KGHSH and LQKENI. The CDR3 runs to 14 residues. The V end was cut by 6 bases, the J end by 1 base, with 12 bases between. This chain's CDR3 is CASSPGPGNTEAFF. The CDR3 DNA follows: TGTGCCAGCTCCCCTGGGCCGGGGAACACTGAAGCTTTCTTT.

In its sample, this clonotype was seen a few times. The gene calls are TRBV7-9 and TRBJ2-3; 8 bases fit TRBD1. The CDR3 totals 16 residues. J was trimmed by 5 bases and V by 5 bases; bases with no gene match: 12. From germline, CDR1 is SEHNR and CDR2 FQNEAQ (reference sequence). The CDR3 region has the DNA TGTGCCAGCAGCCAACAGGGGGGTGGACGTCGAGATACGCAGTATTTT. Translated: CASSQQGGGRRDTQYF.

V usage is TRBV12-3 or TRBV12-4 and J usage is TRBJ1-5; 8 bases match TRBD1. The CDR3 is made up of 16 amino acids. V dropped 6 bases and J dropped 0; count of bases not matched to a gene: 7. The chain's CDR3 is CASRGTGLYSNQPQHF. The DNA of the CDR3 is TGTGCCAGCAGGGGGACAGGCCTATATAGCAATCAGCCCCAGCATTTT.

The gene calls are TRBV20-1 and TRBJ1-1; D uncertain. The CDR3 has 12 residues. V was cut by 0 bases and J by 1 base, with 3 bases left in between. Germline V CDR1 and CDR2: DFQATT, SNEGSKA (reference sequence). The CDR3 here is CSARDPNTEAFF. CDR3 nucleotide sequence: TGCAGTGCTAGAGATCCGAACACTGAAGCTTTCTTT.

About this clonotype: This sequence may be a read error, since a much larger clone differs from it by one base. The J gene is TRBJ1-1, the V gene TRBV12-3 or TRBV12-4, with 8 nucleotides matching TRBD1. The CDR3 runs to 13 residues. Trimming at V came to 5 bases and at J to 4 bases, leaving 3 bases not matched to a gene. The CDR3 sequence: CASSATGGTEAFF. CDR3 in DNA: TGTGCCAGCAGTGCCACAGGGGGCACTGAAGCTTTCTTT.